This TCR beta chain was sequenced during a study of regulatory T cells in long-lasting Graves disease. The table lists this clonotype with many counts. CDR3 length: 13 amino acids. Trimming stripped 2 bases from V and 7 bases from J, with 6 bases between. Construction of the TCR beta libraries employed iRepertoire HTBI primers in conjunction with Arm-PCR of CDR3 regions. TCRdb reprocessed the multiplex PCR reads with MiXCR, giving one entry per CDR3 protein. The sample gives 530,000 or so distinct CDR3 sequences, roughly 12% of which show up once; under 10% is in the top ten. As to time point: newly diagnosed GD, antithyroid drugs for less than 3 months. Construction of the TCR library relied on RNA isolated from PBMCs. A further study also used this sample, focusing on T cells in Graves' hyperthyroidism and ophthalmopathy.

The TCR originated in a young man with Graves disease. The chain links TRBV12-3 or TRBV12-4 to TRBJ2-6, with no clear D. The sample was peripheral blood mononuclear cells (PBMCs), taken at new diagnosis, from a patient treated with antithyroid drugs. CDR3 amino acids: CASSLNRANVLTF. The CDR3 DNA reads as TGTGCCAGCAGTTTAAATCGCGCCAACGTCCTGACTTTC.